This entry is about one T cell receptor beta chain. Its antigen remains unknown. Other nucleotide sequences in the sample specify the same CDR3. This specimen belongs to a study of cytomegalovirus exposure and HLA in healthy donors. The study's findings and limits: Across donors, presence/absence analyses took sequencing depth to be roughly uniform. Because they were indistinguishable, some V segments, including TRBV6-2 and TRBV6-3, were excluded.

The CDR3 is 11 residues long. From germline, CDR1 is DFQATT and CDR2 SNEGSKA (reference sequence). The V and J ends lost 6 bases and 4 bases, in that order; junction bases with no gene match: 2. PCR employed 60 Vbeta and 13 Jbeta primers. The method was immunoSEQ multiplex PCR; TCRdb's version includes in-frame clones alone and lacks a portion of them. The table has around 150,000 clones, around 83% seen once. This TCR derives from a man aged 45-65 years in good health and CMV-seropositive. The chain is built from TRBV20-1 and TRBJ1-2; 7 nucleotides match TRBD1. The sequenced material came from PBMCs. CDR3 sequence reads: CSARDSYGYTF. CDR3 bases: TGCAGTGCGCGGGACAGCTATGGCTACACCTTC.